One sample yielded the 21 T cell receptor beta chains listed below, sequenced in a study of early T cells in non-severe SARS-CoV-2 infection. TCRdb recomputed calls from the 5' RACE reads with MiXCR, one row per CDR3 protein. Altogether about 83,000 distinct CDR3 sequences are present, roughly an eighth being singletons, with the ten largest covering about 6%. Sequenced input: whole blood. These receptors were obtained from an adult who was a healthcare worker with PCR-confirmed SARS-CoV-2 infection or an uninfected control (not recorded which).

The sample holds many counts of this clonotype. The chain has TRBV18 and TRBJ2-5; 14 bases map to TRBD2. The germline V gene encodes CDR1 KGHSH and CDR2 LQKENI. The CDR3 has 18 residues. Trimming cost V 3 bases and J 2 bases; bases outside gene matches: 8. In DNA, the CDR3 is TGTGCCAGCTCACCTTACTCCGGGACTAGCGGGAGTCAAGAGACCCAGTACTTC. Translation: CASSPYSGTSGSQETQYF.

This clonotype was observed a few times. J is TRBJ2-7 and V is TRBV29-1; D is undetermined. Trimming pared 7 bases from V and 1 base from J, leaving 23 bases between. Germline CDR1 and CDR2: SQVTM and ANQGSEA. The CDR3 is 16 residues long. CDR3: CSGTYYGQKGSYEQYF. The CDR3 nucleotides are TGCAGCGGGACGTACTATGGGCAAAAAGGGTCCTACGAGCAGTACTTC.

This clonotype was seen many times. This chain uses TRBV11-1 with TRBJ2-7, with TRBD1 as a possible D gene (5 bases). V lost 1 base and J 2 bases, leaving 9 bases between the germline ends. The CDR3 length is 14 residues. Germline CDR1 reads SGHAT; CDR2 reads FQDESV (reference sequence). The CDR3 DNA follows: TGTGCCAGCAGCTTAGGGTCAGGGACCTACGAGCAGTACTTC. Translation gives CASSLGSGTYEQYF.

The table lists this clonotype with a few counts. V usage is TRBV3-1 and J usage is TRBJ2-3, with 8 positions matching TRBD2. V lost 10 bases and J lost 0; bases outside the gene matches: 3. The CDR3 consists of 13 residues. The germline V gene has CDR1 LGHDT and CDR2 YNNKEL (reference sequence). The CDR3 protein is CATRTSSTDTQYF. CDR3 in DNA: TGTGCCACACGGACTAGCAGCACAGATACGCAGTATTTT.

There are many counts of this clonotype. The CDR3 DNA reads as TGTGCCAGCAGCGGGACGAACACCGGGGAGCTGTTTTTT. It specifies CASSGTNTGELFF. This chain uses TRBV7-9 with TRBJ2-2; D gene ambiguous. Germline CDR1 is SEHNR and CDR2 is FQNEAQ (reference sequence). Trimming removed 5 bases from V and 0 bases from J, with 4 bases in between. CDR3 length equals 13 residues.

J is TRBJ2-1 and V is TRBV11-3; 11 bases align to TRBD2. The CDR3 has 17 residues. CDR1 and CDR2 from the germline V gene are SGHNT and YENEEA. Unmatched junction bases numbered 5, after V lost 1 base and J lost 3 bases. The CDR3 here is CASSLAPTSGSYNEQFF. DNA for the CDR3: TGTGCCAGCAGCTTAGCCCCTACTAGCGGGAGCTACAATGAGCAGTTCTTC. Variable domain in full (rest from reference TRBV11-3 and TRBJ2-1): EAGVVQSPRYKIIEKKQPVAFWCNPISGHNTLYWYLQNLGQGPELLIRYENEEAVDDSQLPKDRFSAERLKGVDSTLKIQPAELGDSAVYLCASSLAPTSGSYNEQFFGPGTRLTVL.

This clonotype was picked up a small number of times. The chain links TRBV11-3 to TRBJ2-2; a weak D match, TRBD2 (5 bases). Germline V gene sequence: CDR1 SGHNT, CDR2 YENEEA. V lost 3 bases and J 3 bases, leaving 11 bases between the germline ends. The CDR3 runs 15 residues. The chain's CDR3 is CASSFEGVDTGELFF. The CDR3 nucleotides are TGTGCCAGCAGCTTCGAGGGAGTGGACACCGGGGAGCTGTTTTTT.

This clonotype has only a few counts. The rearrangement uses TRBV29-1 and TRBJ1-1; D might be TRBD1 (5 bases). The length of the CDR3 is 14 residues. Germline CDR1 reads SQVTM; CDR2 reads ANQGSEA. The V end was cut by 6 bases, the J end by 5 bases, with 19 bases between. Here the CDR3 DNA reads TGCAGCGTCCCCCCGGGCGGGTCAGGGACTGAAGCTTTCTTT. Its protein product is CSVPPGGSGTEAFF.

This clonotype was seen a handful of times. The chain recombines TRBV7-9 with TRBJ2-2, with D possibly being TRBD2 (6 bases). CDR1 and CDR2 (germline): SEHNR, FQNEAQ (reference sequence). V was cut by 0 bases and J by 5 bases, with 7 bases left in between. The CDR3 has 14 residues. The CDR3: CASSLASGTGELFF. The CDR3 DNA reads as TGTGCCAGCAGCTTAGCTAGCGGTACCGGGGAGCTGTTTTTT.

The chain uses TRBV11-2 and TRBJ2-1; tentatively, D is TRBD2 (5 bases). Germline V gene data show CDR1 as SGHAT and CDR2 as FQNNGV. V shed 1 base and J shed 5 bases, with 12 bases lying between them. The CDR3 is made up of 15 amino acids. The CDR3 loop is CASSLGATTNNEQFF. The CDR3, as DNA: TGTGCCAGCAGCTTAGGTGCGACTACAAACAATGAGCAGTTCTTC.

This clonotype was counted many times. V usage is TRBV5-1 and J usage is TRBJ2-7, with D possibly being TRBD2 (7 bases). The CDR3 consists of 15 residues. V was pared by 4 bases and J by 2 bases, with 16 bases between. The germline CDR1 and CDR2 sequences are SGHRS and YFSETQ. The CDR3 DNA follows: TGCGCCAGCAGCCTATTACAGGGAGGGCCCTACGAGCAGTACTTC. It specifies CASSLLQGGPYEQYF.

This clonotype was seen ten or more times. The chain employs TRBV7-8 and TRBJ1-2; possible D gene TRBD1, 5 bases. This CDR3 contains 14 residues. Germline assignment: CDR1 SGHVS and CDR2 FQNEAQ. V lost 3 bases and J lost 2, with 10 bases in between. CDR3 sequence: CASSFLTANYGYTF. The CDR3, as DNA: TGTGCCAGCAGCTTTCTGACAGCCAACTATGGCTACACCTTC.

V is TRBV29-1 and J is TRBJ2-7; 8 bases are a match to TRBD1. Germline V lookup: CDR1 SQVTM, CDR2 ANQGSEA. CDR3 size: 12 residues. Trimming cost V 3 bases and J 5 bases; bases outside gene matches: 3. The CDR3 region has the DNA TGCAGCGTTGACAGGGGGCTGGACGAGCAGTACTTC. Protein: CSVDRGLDEQYF.

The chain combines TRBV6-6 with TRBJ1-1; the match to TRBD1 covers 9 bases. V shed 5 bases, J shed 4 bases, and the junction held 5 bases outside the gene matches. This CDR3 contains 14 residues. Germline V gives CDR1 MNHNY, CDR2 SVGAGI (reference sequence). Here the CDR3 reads CASSETGGSTEAFF. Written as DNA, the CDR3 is TGTGCCAGCAGTGAGACAGGGGGGAGCACTGAAGCTTTCTTT.

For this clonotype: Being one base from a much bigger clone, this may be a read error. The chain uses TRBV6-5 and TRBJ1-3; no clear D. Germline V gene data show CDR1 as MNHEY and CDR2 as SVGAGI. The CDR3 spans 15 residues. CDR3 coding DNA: TGTGCCAGCAGTGACCGAACGTTCCCTGGAACCACCATATATTTT. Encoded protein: CASSDRTFPGTTIYF.

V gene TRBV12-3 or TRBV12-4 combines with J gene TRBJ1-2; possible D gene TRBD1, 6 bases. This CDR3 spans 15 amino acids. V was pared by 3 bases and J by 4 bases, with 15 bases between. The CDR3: CASSLAGDGGYGYTF. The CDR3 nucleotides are TGTGCCAGCAGTTTGGCAGGGGATGGCGGCTATGGCTACACCTTC.

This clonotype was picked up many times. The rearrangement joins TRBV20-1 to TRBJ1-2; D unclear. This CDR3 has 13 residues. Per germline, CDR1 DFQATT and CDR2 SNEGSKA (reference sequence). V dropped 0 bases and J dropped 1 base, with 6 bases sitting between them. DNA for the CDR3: TGCAGTGCTAGAGACGTGAATAACTATGGCTACACCTTC. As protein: CSARDVNNYGYTF.

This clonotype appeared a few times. The CDR3 DNA reads as TGTGCCAGCAGCTTAGTTCCCCCCCTATCTCGTAATGAGCAGTTCTTC. Translated: CASSLVPPLSRNEQFF. V gene TRBV7-2 combines with J gene TRBJ2-1, with D unresolved. This CDR3 is 16 amino acids long. Germline CDR1 reads SGHTA; CDR2 reads FQGNSA. The V gene lost 1 base and the J gene lost 7 bases, with 17 bases spanning the gap.

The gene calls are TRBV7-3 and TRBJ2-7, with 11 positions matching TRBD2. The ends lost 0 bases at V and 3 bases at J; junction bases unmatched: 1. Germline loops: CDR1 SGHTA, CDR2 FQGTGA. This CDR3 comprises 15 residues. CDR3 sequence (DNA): TGTGCCAGCAGCTTAACTAGCGGGAGGGACTACGAGCAGTACTTC. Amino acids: CASSLTSGRDYEQYF.

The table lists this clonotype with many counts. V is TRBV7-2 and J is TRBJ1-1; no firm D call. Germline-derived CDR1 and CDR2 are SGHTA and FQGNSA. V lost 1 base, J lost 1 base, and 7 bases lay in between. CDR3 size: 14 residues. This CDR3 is CASSLGYRNTEAFF. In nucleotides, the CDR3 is TGTGCCAGCAGCTTAGGTTATAGGAACACTGAAGCTTTCTTT. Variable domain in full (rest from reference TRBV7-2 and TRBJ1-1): GAGVSQSPSNKVTEKGKDVELRCDPISGHTALYWYRQSLGQGLEFLIYFQGNSAPDKSGLPSDRFSAERTGGSVSTLTIQRTQQEDSAVYLCASSLGYRNTEAFFGQGTRLTVV.

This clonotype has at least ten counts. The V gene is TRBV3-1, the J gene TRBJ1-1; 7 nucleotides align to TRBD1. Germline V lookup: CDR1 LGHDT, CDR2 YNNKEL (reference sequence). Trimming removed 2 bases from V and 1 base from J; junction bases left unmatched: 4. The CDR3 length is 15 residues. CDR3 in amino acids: CASSQSSGGNTEAFF. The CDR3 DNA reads TGTGCCAGCAGCCAAAGCTCAGGGGGGAACACTGAAGCTTTCTTT. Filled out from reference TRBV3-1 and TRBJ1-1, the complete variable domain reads DTAVSQTPKYLVTQMGNDKSIKCEQNLGHDTMYWYKQDSKKFLKIMFSYNNKELIINETVPNRFSPKSPDKAHLNLHINSLELGDSAVYFCASSQSSGGNTEAFFGQGTRLTVV.